The present T cell receptor beta chain was sequenced within a study of shared clonotypes between healthy human individuals (dated by TCRdb to the early 2020s). General notes on the study: A couple of women and three men aged 18 to 49 years were included in the cohort. For each donor, CD4 naive and CD4 memory were each run on three plates, CD8 naive on two plates, and CD8 memory on one plate. The study deeply sequenced blood TCR repertoires of five healthy adults to estimate repertoire size and the extent of clonotype sharing between individuals. To increase sequencing depth and limit assay-specific biases, TCR repertoire library preparation and sequencing were carried out by different laboratories using diverse techniques. Leukapheresis yielded between about 0.85 and 10 billion PBMCs per donor. The paper's findings and limits, for the study overall: Sampling was limited to blood, and TCR repertoires in tissue likely differ from TCR repertoires in blood. Clonotypes shared by all four sorted-subset donors showed higher generation probabilities than non-shared clonotypes. Naive subsets generally had larger estimated clonotype richness than memory subsets did. About 5% of naive CD4, 3.5% of naive CD8, around 2.3% of memory CD4, and over 0.35% of memory CD8 clonotypes were shared across several donors. Incomplete sequencing was indicated by rarefaction of sorted-subset datasets, despite the large sequencing depth. Pairwise subsampling led to the expectation that sequencing depth would affect the degree of clonotype sharing among donors. The small number of donors limited the genetic and exposure-history diversity represented.

Using the deep immunoSEQ assay, multiplex PCR amplified TCR CDR3 regions from genomic DNA. Genomic DNA extracted from each cell subset was distributed evenly over all wells of several immunoSEQ 96-well plates, and each plate served as one replicate. For sorted subsets, approximately 200 ng of genomic DNA, equivalent to 25,000 to 35,000 T cell genomes, went into each replicate PCR. Purified libraries were measured with a Qubit 3.0 fluorometer, size-checked on a Bioanalyzer 2100, and measured again with the KAPA Library Quantification kit. A separate single-read 150-cycle Illumina NextSeq 550 flow cell was used to sequence each immunoSEQ 96-well plate. Under the source paper's analysis protocol: Because only junctional sequences without quality scores were contained in the immunoSEQ output, filtering matching that applied to full-length reads could not be performed. Sequences were annotated with PyIR, a Python wrapper for IgBLAST v1.9, using IMGT germline references to assign V/J genes and CDR3. Any read was removed if the V/J assignment was weak (E-value above 1e-6), the CDR3 was missing, or the read contained stop codons, out-of-frame junctions, or ambiguous translated residues. V3J clonotypes were defined as sequences sharing the same inferred V gene, J gene, and CDR3 amino acid sequence. To compute the percentage overlap between repertoires, the number of shared unique clonotypes was divided by the size of the smaller repertoire. Repertoire richness was assessed with RTK rarefaction, the Chao1 estimator, and Recon v2.1 estimates of unobserved clonotypes. Generation probabilities were computed with OLGA for all TCRbeta clonotypes obtained by the gDNA method from several donors. The clones in this table, taken by TCRdb from immuneACCESS, are in-frame only. Not every clone is retained; where verified, under half of the shortfall comes from an unresolved V gene, and the cause of the rest is unknown. That table supplies the V and J calls and clone size; D and trimming were determined from the DNA. This sample is represented by about 2 million clones; less than 95% of them were singletons. The ten largest clonotypes hold approximately 1.2% of the sample.

In regard to this clone: Its antigen remains unidentified. One base away there is no much larger clone; base qualities are not given.

CD8 naive samples were CD45RO-negative cells positively selected for CCR7, giving a CD45RA+CCR7+ population that excluded TemRA cells. The donors were healthy, HIV-negative adults with no recently reported acute infections or vaccinations. Only Caucasian adults living in Nashville, Tennessee, USA were represented among the donors. Blood was obtained by leukapheresis, after which PBMCs were separated by Ficoll-Histopaque density gradient centrifugation and cryopreserved in liquid nitrogen vapor phase. Analytical flow cytometry was used to check the purity and quantity of each magnetically sorted T cell population. Genomic DNA was isolated from every sorted fraction and measured by UV absorbance on a Nanodrop 2000c. V is reduced by 6 bases and J by 7 bases, leaving a spacing of 13 bases between them. The CDR3 covers 14 residues, taking in both the cysteine and the phenylalanine. CDR3 DNA is the only sequence kept; it has 42 bases, read in frame from the first base. From a lookup of the germline V gene (reference sequence), CDR1 and CDR2 are SEHNR and FQNEAQ.

The specimen was naive CD8+ T cells sorted from blood. The cell subset or site label corresponds to: CD45RA+CCR7+. The receptor's source is a man aged 18 to 30 in good health. The sequence links TRBV7-9 to TRBJ1-6, with TRBD1 as a weak D call on 5 bases. The DNA sequence is given as TGTGCCAGCAGAGGTGAGGGGTGGAATTCACCCCTCCACTTT. Its protein reads: CASRGEGWNSPLHF.